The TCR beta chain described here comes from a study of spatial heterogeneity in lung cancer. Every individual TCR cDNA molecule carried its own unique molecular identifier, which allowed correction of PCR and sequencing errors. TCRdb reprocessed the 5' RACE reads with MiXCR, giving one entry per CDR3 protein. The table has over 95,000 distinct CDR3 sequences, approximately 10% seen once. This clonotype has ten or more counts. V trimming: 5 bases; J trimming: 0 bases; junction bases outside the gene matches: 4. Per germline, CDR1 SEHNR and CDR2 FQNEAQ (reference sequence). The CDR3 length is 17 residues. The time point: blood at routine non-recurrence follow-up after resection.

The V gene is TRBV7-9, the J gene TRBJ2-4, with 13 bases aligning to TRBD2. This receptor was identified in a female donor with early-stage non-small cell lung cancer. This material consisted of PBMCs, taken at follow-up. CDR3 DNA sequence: TGTGCCAGCAGCACGGGACTAGCGGGACTAGCCAAAAACATTCAGTACTTC. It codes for CASSTGLAGLAKNIQYF.